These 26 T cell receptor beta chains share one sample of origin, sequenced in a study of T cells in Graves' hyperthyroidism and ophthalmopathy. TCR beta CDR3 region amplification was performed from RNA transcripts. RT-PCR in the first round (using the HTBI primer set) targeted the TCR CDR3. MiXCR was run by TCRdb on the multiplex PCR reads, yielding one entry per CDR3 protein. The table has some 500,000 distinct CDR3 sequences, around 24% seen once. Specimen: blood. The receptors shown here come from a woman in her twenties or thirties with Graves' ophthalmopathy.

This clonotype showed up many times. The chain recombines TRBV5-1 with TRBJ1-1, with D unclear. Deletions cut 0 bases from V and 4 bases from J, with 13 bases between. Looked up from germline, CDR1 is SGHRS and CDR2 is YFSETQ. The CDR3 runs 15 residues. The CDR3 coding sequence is TGCGCCAGCAGCTTGGCTCAGGTTCGGGGCACTGAAGCTTTCTTT. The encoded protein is CASSLAQVRGTEAFF.

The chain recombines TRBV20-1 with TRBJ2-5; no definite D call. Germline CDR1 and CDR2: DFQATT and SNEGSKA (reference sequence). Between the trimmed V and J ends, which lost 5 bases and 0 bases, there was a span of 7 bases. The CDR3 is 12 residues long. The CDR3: CSAPKDQETQYF. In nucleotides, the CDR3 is TGCAGTGCTCCGAAGGACCAAGAGACCCAGTACTTC.

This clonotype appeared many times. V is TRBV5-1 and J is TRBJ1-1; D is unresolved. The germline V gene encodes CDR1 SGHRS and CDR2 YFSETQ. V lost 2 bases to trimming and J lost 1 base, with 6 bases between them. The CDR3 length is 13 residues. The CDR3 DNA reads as TGCGCCAGCAGCTTCCAGGCGAACACTGAAGCTTTCTTT. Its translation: CASSFQANTEAFF.

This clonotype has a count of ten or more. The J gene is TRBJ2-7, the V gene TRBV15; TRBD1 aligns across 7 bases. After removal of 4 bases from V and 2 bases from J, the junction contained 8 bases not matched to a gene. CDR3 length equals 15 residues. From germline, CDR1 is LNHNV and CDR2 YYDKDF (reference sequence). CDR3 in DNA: TGTGCCACCAGCAAAAAGACAGGGAACCCCTACGAGCAGTACTTC. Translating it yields CATSKKTGNPYEQYF.

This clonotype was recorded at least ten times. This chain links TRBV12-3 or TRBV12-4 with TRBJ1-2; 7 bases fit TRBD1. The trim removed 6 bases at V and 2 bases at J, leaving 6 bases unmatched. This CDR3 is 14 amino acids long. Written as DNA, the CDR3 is TGTGCCAGCAGCCTCGGGACAGTAAACTATGGCTACACCTTC. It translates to CASSLGTVNYGYTF.

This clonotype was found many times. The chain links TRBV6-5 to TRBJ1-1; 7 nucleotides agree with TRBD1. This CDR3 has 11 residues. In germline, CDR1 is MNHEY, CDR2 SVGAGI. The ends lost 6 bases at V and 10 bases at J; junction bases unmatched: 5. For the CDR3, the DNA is TGTGCCAGCAGATACAGGGGAGCAGCTTTCTTT. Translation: CASRYRGAAFF.

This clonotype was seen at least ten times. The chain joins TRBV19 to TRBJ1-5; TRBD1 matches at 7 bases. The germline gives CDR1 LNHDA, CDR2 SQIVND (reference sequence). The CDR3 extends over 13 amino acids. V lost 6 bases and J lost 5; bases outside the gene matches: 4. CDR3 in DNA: TGTGCCAGTAGGGGGGACAGCGATCAGCCCCAGCATTTT. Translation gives CASRGDSDQPQHF.

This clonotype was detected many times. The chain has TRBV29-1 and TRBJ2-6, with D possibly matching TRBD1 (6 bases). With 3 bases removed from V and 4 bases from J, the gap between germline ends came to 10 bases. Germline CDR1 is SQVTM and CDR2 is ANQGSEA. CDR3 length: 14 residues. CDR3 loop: CSVDTGSGANVLTF. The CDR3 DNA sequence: TGCAGCGTTGATACAGGGTCCGGGGCCAACGTCCTGACTTTC.

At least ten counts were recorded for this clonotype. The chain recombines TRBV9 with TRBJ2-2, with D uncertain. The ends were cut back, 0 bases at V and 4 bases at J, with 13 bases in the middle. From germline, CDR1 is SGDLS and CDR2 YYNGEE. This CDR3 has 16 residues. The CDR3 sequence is CASSVVAQPSTGELFF. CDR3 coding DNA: TGTGCCAGCAGCGTAGTGGCCCAGCCATCCACCGGGGAGCTGTTTTTT.

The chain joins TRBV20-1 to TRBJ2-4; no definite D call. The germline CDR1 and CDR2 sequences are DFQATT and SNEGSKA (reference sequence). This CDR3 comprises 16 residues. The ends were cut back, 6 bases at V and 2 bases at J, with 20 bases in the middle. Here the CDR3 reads CSANRPGDRTKNIQYF. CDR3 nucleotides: TGCAGTGCAAACCGTCCTGGGGATAGGACCAAAAACATTCAGTACTTC.

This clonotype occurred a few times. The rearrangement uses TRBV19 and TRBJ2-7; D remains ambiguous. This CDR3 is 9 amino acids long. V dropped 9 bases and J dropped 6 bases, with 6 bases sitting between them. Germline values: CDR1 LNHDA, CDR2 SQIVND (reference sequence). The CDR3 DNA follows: TGTGCCAGCCCTTCCGAGCAGTACTTC. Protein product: CASPSEQYF.

Here the CDR3 reads CASSGTLTEQYF. CDR3 sequence (DNA): TGTGCCAGCAGCGGGACACTGACCGAGCAGTACTTC. This chain joins TRBV25-1 and TRBJ2-7; a weak D match, TRBD1 (6 bases). Per the germline V gene, CDR1 is MGHDK and CDR2 is SYGVNS. Trimming left V 6 bases short and J 6 bases short, with 12 bases between. The CDR3 extends over 12 amino acids.

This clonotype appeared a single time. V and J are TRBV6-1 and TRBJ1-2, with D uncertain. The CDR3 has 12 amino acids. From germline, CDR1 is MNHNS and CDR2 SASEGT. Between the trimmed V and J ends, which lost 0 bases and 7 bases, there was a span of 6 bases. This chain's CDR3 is CASSEAGGGYTF. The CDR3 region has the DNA TGTGCCAGCAGTGAAGCTGGAGGTGGCTACACCTTC.

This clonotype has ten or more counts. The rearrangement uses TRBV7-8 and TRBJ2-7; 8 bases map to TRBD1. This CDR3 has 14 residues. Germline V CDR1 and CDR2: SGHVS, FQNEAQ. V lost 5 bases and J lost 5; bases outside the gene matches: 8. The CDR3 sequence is CASSAQDRVNEQYF. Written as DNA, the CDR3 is TGTGCCAGCAGCGCCCAGGACAGGGTCAACGAGCAGTACTTC. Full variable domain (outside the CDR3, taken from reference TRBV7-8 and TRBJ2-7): GAGVSQSPRYKVAKRGQDVALRCDPISGHVSLFWYQQALGQGPEFLTYFQNEAQLDKSGLPSDRFFAERPEGSVSTLKIQRTQQEDSAVYLCASSAQDRVNEQYFGPGTRLTVT.

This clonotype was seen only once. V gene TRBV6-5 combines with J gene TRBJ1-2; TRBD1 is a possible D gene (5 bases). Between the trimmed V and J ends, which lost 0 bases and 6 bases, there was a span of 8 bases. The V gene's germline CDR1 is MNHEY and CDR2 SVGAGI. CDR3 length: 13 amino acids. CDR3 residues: CASSYSGQDGYTF. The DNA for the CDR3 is TGTGCCAGCAGTTACTCGGGGCAGGATGGCTACACCTTC.

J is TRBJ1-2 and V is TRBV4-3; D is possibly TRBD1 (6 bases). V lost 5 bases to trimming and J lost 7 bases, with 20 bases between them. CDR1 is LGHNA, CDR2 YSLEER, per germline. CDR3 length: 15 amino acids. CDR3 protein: CASSNGEGGWSGYTF. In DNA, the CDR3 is TGCGCCAGCAGCAACGGGGAGGGGGGTTGGAGTGGCTACACCTTC.

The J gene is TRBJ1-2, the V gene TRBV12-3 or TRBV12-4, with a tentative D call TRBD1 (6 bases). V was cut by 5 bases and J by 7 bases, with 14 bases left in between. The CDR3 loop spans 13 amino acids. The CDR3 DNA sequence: TGTGCCAGCAGTCCTTGGGGGCGGGGTGGCTACACCTTC. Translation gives CASSPWGRGGYTF.

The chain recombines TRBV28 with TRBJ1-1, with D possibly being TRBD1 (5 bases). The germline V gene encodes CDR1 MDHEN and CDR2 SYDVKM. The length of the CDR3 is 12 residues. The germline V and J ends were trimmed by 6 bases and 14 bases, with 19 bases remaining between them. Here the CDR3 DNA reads TGTGCCAGCAGCAGAGACAGTATGCGGGTCTTCTTT. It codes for CASSRDSMRVFF.

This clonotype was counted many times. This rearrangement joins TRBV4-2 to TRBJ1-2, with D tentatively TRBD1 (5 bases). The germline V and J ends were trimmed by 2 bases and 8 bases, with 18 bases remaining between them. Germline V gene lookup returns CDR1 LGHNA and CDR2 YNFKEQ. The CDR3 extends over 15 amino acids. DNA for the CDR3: TGTGCCAGCAGCCAAAAAGTTGGCAGGGAAGGAGGCTACACCTTC. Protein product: CASSQKVGREGGYTF.

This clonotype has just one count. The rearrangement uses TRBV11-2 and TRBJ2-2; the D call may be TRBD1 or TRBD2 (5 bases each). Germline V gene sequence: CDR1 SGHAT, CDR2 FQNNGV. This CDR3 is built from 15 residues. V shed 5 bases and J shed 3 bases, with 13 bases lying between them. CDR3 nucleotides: TGTGCCAGCAGCGTAGCCGGGACCCACACCGGGGAGCTGTTTTTT. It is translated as CASSVAGTHTGELFF.

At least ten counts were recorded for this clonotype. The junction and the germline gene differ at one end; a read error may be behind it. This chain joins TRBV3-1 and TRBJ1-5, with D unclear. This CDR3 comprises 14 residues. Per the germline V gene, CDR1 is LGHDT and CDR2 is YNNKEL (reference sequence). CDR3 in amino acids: CASSLNPTNHPQHF. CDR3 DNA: TGTGCCAGCAGCCTGAACCCCACAAATCACCCCCAGCATTTT. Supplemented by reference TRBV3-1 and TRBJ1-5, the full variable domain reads DTAVSQTPKYLVTQMGNDKSIKCEQNLGHDTMYWYKQDSKKFLKIMFSYNNKELIINETVPNRFSPKSPDKAHLNLHINSLELGDSAVYFCASSLNPTNHPQHFGDGTRLSIL.

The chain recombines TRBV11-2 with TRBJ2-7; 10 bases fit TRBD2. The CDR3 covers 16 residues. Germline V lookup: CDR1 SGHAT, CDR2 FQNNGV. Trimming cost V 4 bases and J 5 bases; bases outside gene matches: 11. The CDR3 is CASSSSLGLAGDEQYF. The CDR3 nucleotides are TGTGCCAGCAGCTCCTCCCTAGGGCTAGCGGGAGACGAGCAGTACTTC.

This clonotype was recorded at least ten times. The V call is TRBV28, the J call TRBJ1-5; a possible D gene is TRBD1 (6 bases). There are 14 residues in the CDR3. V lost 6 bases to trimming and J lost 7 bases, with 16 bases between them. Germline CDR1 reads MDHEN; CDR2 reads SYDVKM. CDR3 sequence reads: CASRENREVQPQHF. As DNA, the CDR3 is TGTGCCAGCAGGGAAAACAGGGAGGTCCAGCCCCAGCATTTT.

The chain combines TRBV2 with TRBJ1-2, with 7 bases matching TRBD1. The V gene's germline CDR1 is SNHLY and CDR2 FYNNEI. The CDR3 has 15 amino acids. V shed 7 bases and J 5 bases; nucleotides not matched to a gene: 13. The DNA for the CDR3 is TGTGCCAGCATCGAAACCCTGGACAGGACGTATGGCTACACCTTC. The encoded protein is CASIETLDRTYGYTF.

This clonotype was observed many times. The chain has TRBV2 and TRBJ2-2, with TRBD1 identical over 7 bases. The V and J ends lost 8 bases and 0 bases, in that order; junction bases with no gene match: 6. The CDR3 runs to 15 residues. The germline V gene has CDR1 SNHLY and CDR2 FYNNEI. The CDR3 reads CASSGTAANTGELFF. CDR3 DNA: TGTGCCAGCTCAGGGACAGCCGCGAACACCGGGGAGCTGTTTTTT.

This chain's CDR3 is CASSFSPGTGGHGYTF. The CDR3 nucleotides read TGTGCCAGCAGCTTTTCCCCCGGGACAGGTGGCCACGGCTACACCTTC. The chain recombines TRBV11-2 with TRBJ1-2; TRBD1 matches 8 bases. The CDR3 runs 16 residues. CDR1 SGHAT and CDR2 FQNNGV come from the germline V gene. V was pared by 3 bases and J by 8 bases, with 14 bases of the junction left unmatched.